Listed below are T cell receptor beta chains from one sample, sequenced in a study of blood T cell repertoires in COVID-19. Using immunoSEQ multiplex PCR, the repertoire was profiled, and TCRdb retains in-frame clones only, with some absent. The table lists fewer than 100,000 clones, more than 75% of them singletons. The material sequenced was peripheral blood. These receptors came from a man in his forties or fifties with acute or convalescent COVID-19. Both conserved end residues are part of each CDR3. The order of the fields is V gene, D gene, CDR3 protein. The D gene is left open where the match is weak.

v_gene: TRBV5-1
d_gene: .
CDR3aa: CASSRSGTSYNEQFF

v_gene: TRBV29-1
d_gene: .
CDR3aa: CSVSQTKAFF

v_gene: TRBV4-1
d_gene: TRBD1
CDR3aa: CASSRDGTGGSYNEQFF

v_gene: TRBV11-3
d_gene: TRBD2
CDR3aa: CASSFGSGSSYEQYF

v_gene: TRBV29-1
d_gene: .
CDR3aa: CSVEDPQATNEKLFF

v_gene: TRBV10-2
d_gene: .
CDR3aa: CASRKLAFNAGELFF

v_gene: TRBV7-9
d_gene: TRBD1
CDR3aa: CASRRTGGPSSYEQYF

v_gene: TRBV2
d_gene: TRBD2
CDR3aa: CASSELRAGEGETQYF

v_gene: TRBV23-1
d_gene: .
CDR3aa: CASTSTCYRDEQYF

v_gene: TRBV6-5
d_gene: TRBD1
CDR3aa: CASSYGQGTREQYF

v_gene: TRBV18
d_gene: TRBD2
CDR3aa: CASSPTRGGNNEQFF

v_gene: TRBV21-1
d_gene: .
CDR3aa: CAIQGGPHYEQYF

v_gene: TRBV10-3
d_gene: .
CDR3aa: CAISLSRETTYGYTF

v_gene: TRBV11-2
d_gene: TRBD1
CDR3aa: CASSSMLGQGRNYGYTF

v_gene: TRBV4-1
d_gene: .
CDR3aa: CASSQEPGATDGYTF

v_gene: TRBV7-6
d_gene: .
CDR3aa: CASSLGQFTGELFF

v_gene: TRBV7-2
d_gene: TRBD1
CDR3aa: CASSHGRTGEAFF

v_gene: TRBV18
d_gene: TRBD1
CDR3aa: CASSVDRNYGYTF

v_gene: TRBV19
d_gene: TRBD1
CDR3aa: CASMRQGLMNYGYTF

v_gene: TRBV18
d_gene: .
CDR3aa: CASSPLSLAAQETQYF

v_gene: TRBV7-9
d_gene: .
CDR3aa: CASSPGSGYTF

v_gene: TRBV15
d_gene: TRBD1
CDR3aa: CATSRGGQGVAKNIQYF

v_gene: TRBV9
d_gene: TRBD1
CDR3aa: CASSVEGTGGNSPLHF

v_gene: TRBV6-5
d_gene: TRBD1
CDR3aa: CASSMTGGGTDTQYF

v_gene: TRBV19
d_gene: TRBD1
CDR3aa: CASSSRDRDGYTF

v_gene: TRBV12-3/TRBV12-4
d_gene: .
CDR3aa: CASSPRGPYGYTF

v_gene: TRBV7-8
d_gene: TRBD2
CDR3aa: CASSSGLEYNEQFF

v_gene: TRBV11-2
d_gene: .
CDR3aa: CASSLERGSGNTIYF

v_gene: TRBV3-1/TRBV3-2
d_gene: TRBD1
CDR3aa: CASSQAGGQLEAFF

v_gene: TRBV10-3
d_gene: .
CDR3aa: CAISDPPGQGNAEAFF

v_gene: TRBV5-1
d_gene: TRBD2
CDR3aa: CASSSNSGKLEQYF

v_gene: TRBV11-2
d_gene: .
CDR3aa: CASSLDWAAYGYTF

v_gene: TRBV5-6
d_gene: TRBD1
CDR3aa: CASSWTGYEQYF

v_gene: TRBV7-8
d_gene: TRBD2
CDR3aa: CASSAQPGGLNTGELFF

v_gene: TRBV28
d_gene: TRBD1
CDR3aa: CASSGGQVYSGNTIYF

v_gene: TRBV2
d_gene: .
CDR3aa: CASSEQGGGYGYTF